What follows describes a single T cell receptor (beta chain). What it binds is not known. This sample is drawn from a study of cytomegalovirus exposure and HLA in healthy donors. Regarding the study as a whole: Using the classifier, cytomegalovirus status was reportedly diagnosed with high specificity and sensitivity.

PCR was performed using 60 Vbeta and 13 Jbeta primers. Produced via immunoSEQ multiplex PCR; TCRdb's table is partial and in-frame only. The profile shows about 130,000 clones, around 80% of them singletons. The clonotype comes from a woman between 40 and 55 years old in good health and CMV-seronegative. Input material: PBMCs.

DNA for the CDR3: TGTGCCAGTAGTATAGATGGTACAGGGGAATATGGCTACACCTTC. It specifies CASSIDGTGEYGYTF. This chain joins TRBV19 and TRBJ1-2; TRBD1 matches 7 bases. The junction had 6 bases not matched to a gene; V was cut back by 0 bases and J by 5 bases. This CDR3 is built from 15 residues. The germline V gene encodes CDR1 LNHDA and CDR2 SQIVND (reference sequence).